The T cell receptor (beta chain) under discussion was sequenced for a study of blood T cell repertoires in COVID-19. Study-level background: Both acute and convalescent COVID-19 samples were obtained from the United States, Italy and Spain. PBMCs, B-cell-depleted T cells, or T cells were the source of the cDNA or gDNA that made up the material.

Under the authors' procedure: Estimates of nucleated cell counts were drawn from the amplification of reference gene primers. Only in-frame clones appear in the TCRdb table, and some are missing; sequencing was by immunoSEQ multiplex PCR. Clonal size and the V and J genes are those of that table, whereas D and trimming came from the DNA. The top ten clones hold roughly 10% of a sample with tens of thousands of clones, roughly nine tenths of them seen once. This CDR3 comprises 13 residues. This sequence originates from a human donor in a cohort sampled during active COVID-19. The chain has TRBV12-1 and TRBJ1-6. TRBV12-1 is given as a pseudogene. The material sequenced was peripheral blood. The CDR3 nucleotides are TGTGCCAGCAGCTTTGAGCCAAATTCACCCCTCCACTTT. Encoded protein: CASSFEPNSPLHF.